The 9 T cell receptor beta chains listed next were all sequenced from one sample in a study of CD8+ T cells in alopecia areata. Extracted from the samples, RNA was reverse transcribed into cDNA to serve as the sequencing template. TCRdb keeps only in-frame clones here, not all; method: immunoSEQ multiplex PCR. The table lists tens of thousands of clones, 62% of them singletons. Source material: NKG2D-high CD8+ T cells sorted from blood. These receptor sequences come from a human donor with alopecia areata.

V usage is TRBV28 and J usage is TRBJ2-7, with a possible D match to TRBD2 (7 bases). V lost 3 bases and J lost 5, with 14 bases in between. CDR1 and CDR2 (germline): MDHEN, SYDVKM. The CDR3 runs 14 residues. The CDR3 is CASSFRGAVNEQYF. CDR3 nucleotide sequence: TGTGCCAGCAGTTTTCGGGGGGCAGTCAACGAGCAGTACTTC.

V usage is TRBV4-1 and J usage is TRBJ2-1; D is unresolved. There are 14 residues in the CDR3. Germline CDR1 and CDR2: MGHRA and YSYEKL. With 0 bases removed from V and 3 bases from J, the gap between germline ends came to 6 bases. The CDR3 spells CASSQDRIYNEQFF. The CDR3 DNA reads as TGCGCCAGCAGCCAAGATCGAATCTACAATGAGCAGTTCTTC.

The genes are TRBV28 and TRBJ2-1, with D hard to call. The germline gives CDR1 MDHEN, CDR2 SYDVKM. The CDR3 sequence is 11 residues long. V shed 2 bases and J shed 8 bases, with 4 bases lying between them. CDR3 sequence (DNA): TGTGCCAGCAGTTTAGTCGATGAGCAGTTCTTC. This translates into CASSLVDEQFF.

This chain uses TRBV6-6 with TRBJ2-7; TRBD1 matches 11 bases. Trimming at V came to 6 bases and at J to 0 bases, leaving 7 bases not matched to a gene. The CDR3 has 16 residues. Germline V CDR1 and CDR2: MNHNY, SVGAGI (reference sequence). As DNA, the CDR3 is TGTGCCAGCAGCCGGGACAGGGGGTATAACTCCTACGAGCAGTACTTC. Translation: CASSRDRGYNSYEQYF.

CDR3 amino acids: CASSSNLVEQFF. The CDR3, as DNA: TGTGCCAGCAGCTCTAATCTTGTGGAGCAGTTCTTC. The V call is TRBV7-9, the J call TRBJ2-1, with D unclear. This CDR3 region has 12 residues. The V and J ends lost 4 bases and 10 bases respectively, with 11 bases between them. Germline CDR1 and CDR2: SEHNR and FQNEAQ (reference sequence).

The chain couples TRBV6-1 to TRBJ2-3, with TRBD1 identical over 10 bases. V lost 6 bases to trimming and J lost 3 bases; unmatched junction nucleotides: 3. The CDR3 covers 14 residues. CDR1 and CDR2 from the germline V gene are MNHNS and SASEGT. This CDR3 is CASRKGQGTDTQYF. For the CDR3, the DNA is TGTGCCAGCAGGAAGGGACAGGGGACAGATACGCAGTATTTT.

The chain has TRBV28 and TRBJ2-3; D is unclear. The CDR3 is 15 residues long. CDR1 is MDHEN, CDR2 SYDVKM, per germline. Trimming left V 8 bases short and J 0 bases short, with 15 bases between. In DNA form, the CDR3 reads TGTGCCAGCTCGGTTTGGAGAAATAGCACAGATACGCAGTATTTT. Translation: CASSVWRNSTDTQYF.

The rearrangement joins TRBV29-1 to TRBJ2-2; a weak D match, TRBD1 (5 bases). Germline loops: CDR1 SQVTM, CDR2 ANQGSEA. Trimming left V 7 bases short and J 6 bases short, with 15 bases between. The CDR3 loop spans 13 amino acids. As DNA, the CDR3 is TGCAGCGCGTGGGGCCGAGAATCCGGGGAGCTGTTTTTT. This encodes CSAWGRESGELFF.

V gene TRBV4-1 combines with J gene TRBJ2-3; D possibly corresponds to TRBD1 (6 bases). V was clipped by 2 bases and J by 0 bases, with 9 bases between them. In germline, CDR1 is MGHRA, CDR2 YSYEKL. The CDR3 runs to 15 residues. CDR3 residues: CASSQMDRSTDTQYF. The DNA of the CDR3 is TGCGCCAGCAGCCAAATGGACAGAAGCACAGATACGCAGTATTTT.